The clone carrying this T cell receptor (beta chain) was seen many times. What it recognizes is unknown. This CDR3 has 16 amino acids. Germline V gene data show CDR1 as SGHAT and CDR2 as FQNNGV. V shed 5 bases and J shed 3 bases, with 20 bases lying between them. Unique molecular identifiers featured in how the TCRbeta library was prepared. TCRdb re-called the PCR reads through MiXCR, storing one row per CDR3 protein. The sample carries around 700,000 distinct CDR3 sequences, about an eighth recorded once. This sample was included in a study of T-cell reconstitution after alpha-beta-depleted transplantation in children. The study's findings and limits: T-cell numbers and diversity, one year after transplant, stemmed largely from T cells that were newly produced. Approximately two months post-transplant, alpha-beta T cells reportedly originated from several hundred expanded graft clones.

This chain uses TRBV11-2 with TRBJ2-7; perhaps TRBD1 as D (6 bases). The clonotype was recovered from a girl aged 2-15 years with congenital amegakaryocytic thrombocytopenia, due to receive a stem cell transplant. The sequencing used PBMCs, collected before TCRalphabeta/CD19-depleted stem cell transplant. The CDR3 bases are TGTGCCAGCAGCCCCCAATACAGGGAAGCCTACTACGAGCAGTACTTC. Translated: CASSPQYREAYYEQYF.